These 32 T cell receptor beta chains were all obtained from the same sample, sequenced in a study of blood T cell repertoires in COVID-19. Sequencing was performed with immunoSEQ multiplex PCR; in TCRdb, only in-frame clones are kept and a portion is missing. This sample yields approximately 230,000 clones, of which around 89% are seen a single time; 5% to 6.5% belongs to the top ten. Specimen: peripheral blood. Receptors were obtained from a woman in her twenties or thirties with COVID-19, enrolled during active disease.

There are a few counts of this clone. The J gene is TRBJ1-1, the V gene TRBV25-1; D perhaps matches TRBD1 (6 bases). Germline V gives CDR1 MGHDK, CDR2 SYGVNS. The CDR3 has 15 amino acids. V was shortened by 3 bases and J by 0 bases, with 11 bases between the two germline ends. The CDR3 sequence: CASSDGGRMNTEAFF. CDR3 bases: TGTGCCAGCAGTGATGGGGGCAGGATGAACACTGAAGCTTTCTTT.

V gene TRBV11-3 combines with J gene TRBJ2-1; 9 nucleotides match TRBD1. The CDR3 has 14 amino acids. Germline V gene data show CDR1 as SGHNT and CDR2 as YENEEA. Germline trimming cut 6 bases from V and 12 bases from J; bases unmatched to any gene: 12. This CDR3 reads CASRRDRDSIGQFF. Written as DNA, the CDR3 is TGTGCCAGCAGGAGGGACAGGGATAGCATAGGGCAGTTCTTC.

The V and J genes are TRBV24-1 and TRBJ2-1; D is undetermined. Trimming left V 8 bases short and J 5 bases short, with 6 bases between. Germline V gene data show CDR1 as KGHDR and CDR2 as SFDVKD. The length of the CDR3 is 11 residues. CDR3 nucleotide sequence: TGTGCCACCAAGGCGGACAATGAGCAGTTCTTC. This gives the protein CATKADNEQFF.

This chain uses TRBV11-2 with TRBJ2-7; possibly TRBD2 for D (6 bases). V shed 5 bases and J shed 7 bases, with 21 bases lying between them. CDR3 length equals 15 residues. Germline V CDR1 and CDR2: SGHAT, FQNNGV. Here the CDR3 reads CASSPRGGVVNEQYV. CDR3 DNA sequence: TGTGCCAGCAGCCCTAGAGGAGGGGTCGTGAATGAGCAGTACGTC.

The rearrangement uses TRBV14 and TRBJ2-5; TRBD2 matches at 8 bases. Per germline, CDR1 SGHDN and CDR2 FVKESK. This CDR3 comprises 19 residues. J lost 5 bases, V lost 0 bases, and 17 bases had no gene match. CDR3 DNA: TGTGCCAGCAGCCAAGATGCCCTAGCGGGTCAGGGATGTAGTGAGACCCAGTACTTC. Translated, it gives CASSQDALAGQGCSETQYF.

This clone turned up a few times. CDR3 bases: TGTGCCAGCAGCGACCCGACTCCCAGCTCCTACAATGAGCAGTTCTTC. This encodes CASSDPTPSSYNEQFF. The V gene is TRBV27, the J gene TRBJ2-1; D not resolved. This CDR3 contains 16 residues. CDR1 is MNHEY and CDR2 is SMNVEV in the germline V gene (reference sequence). V shed 6 bases and J shed 0 bases, with 15 bases lying between them.

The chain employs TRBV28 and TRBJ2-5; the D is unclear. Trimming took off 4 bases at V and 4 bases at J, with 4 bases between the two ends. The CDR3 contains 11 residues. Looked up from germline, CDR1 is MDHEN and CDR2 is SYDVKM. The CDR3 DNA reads TGTGCCAGCAGTTCAGGAGAGACCCAGTACTTC. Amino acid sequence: CASSSGETQYF.

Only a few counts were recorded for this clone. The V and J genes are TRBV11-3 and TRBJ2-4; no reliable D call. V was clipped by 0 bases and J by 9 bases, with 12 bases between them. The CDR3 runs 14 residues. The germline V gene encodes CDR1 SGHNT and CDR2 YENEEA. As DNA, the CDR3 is TGTGCCAGCAGCTTAGACCCTTCCAGGCCCATTCAGTACTTC. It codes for CASSLDPSRPIQYF.

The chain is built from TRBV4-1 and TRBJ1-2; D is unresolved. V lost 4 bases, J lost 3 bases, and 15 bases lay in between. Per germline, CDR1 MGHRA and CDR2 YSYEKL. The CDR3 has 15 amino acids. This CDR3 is CASSPSTFTDYGYTF. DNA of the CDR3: TGCGCCAGCAGCCCCTCCACATTTACCGACTATGGCTACACCTTC.

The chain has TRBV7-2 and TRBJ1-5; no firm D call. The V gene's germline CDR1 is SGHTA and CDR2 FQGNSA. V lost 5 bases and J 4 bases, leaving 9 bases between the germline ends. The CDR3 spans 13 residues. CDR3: CASSQSINQPQHF. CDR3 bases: TGTGCCAGCAGCCAAAGCATTAATCAGCCCCAGCATTTT.

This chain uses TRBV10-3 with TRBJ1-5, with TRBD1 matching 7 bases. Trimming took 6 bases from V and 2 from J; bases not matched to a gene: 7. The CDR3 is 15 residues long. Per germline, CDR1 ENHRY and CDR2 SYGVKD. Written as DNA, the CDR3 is TGTGCCATCAGCCAGGGGGAGTGGGGCAATCAGCCCCAGCATTTT. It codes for CAISQGEWGNQPQHF.

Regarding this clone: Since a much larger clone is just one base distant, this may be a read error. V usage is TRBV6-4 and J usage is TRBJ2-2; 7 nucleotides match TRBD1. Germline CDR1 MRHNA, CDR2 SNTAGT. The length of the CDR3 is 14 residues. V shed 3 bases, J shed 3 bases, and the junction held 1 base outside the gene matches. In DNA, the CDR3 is TGTGCCAGCAGTGAAACAGGGGACACCGGGGAGCTGTTTTTT. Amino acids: CASSETGDTGELFF.

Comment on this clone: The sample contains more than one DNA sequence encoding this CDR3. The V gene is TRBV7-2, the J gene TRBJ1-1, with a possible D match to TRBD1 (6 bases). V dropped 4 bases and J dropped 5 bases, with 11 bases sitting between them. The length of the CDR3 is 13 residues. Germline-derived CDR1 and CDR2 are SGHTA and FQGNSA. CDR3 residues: CASSSDRATEAFF. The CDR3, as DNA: TGTGCCAGCAGCTCGGACAGAGCAACTGAAGCTTTCTTT.

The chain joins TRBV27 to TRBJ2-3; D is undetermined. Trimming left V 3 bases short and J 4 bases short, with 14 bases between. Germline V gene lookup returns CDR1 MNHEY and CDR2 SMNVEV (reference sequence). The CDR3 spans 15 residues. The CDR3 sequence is CASSFFGISADTQYF. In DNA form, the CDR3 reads TGTGCCAGCAGTTTTTTCGGAATAAGCGCAGATACGCAGTATTTT.

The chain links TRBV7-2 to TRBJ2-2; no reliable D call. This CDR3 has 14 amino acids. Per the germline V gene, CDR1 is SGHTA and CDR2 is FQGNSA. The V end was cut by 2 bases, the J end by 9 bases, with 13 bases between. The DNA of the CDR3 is TGTGCCAGCAGCTTAAGTTGGCAAGCGAGGGAGCTGTTTTTT. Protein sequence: CASSLSWQARELFF.

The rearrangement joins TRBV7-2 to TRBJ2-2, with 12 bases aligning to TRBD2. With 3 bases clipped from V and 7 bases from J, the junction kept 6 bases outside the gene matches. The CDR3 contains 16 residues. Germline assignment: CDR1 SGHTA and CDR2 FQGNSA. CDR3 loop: CASSFLAGGPSGELFF. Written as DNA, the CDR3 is TGTGCCAGCAGCTTCCTAGCGGGAGGGCCCAGCGGGGAGCTGTTTTTT. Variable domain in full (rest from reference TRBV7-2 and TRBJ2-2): GAGVSQSPSNKVTEKGKDVELRCDPISGHTALYWYRQSLGQGLEFLIYFQGNSAPDKSGLPSDRFSAERTGGSVSTLTIQRTQQEDSAVYLCASSFLAGGPSGELFFGEGSRLTVL.

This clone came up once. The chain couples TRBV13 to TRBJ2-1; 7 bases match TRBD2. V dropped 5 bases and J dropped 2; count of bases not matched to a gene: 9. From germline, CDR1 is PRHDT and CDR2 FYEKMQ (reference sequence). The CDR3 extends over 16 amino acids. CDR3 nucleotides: TGTGCCAGCAGCCCCAGCCCCGGGGGGACCTACAATGAGCAGTTCTTC. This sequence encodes CASSPSPGGTYNEQFF.

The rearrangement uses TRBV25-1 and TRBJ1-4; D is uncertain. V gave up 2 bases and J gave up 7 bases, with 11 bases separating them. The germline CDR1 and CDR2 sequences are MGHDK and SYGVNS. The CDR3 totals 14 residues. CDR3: CASSERVGIEKLFF. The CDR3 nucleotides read TGTGCCAGCAGTGAACGGGTTGGAATTGAAAAACTGTTTTTT.

CDR3 coding DNA: TGTGCCAGCAGCGTAAGTTCTGGGACAGGGACCTCGGAGCAGTACTTC. It is translated as CASSVSSGTGTSEQYF. The chain recombines TRBV9 with TRBJ2-7, with 9 bases fitting TRBD1. The CDR3 totals 16 residues. Germline V gives CDR1 SGDLS, CDR2 YYNGEE. V dropped 1 base and J dropped 7; count of bases not matched to a gene: 12.

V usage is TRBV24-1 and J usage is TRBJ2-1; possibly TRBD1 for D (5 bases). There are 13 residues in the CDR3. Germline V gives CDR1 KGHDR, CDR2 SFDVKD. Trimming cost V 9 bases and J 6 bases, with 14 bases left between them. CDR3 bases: TGTGCCACCTCGCAGGGTAGGGGCAATGAGCAGTTCTTC. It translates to CATSQGRGNEQFF.

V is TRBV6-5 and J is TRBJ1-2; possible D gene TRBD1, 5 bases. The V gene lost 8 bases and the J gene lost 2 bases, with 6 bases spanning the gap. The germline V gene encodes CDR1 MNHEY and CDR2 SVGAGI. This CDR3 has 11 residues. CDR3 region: CASGGNYGYTF. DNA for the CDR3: TGTGCCAGCGGGGGGAACTATGGCTACACCTTC.

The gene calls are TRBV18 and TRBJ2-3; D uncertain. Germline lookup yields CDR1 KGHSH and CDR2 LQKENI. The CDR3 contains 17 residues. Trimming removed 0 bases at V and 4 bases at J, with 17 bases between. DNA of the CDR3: TGTGCCAGCTCACCACCGGGTCTAGATTCTGGCGCAGATACGCAGTATTTT. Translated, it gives CASSPPGLDSGADTQYF.

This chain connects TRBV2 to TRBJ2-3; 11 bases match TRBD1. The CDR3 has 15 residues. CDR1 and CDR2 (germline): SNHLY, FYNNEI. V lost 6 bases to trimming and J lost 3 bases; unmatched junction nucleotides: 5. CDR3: CASRAWDRGTDTQYF. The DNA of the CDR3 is TGTGCCAGCAGAGCCTGGGACAGGGGGACAGATACGCAGTATTTT.

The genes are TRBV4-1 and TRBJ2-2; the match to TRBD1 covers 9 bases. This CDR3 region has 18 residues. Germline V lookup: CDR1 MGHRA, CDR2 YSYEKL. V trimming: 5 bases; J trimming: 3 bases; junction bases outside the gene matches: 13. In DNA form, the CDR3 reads TGCGCCAGCAGCGGGGGCCTACCGGGACAGGGACACACCGGGGAGCTGTTTTTT. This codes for CASSGGLPGQGHTGELFF.

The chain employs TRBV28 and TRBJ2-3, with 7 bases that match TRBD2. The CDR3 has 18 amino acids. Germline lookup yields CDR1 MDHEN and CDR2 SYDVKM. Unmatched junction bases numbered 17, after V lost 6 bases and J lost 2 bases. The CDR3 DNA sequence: TGTGCCAGCAGGGGTGGGGAGGGACCCTTACCGTTCACAGATACGCAGTATTTT. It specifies CASRGGEGPLPFTDTQYF.

CDR3 coding DNA: TGCAGCGTTGCGGTGGAGACCCAGTACTTC. It encodes CSVAVETQYF. The genes are TRBV29-1 and TRBJ2-5; D remains unclear. The germline gives CDR1 SQVTM, CDR2 ANQGSEA. The germline V and J ends were trimmed by 4 bases and 5 bases, with 5 bases remaining between them. This CDR3 has 10 residues.

CDR3 amino acids: CASSLGPGANQPQHF. Here the CDR3 DNA reads TGTGCCAGCAGCTTGGGGCCAGGGGCCAATCAGCCCCAGCATTTT. V usage is TRBV5-6 and J usage is TRBJ1-5; D may be TRBD1 (6 bases). The CDR3 is made up of 15 amino acids. CDR1 is SGHDT, CDR2 YYEEEE, per germline. V was cut by 0 bases and J by 3 bases, with 10 bases left in between.

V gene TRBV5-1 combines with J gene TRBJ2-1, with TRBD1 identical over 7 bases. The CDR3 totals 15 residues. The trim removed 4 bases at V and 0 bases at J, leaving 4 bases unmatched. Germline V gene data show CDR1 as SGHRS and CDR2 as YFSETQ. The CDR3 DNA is TGCGCCAGCAGCAAGGACAGGACCTCCTACAATGAGCAGTTCTTC. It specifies CASSKDRTSYNEQFF.

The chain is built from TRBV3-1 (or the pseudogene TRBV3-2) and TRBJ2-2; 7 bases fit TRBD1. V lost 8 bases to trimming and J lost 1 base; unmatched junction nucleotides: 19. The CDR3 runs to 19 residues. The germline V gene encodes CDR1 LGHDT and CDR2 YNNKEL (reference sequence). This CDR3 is CASGIGPGQRQENTGELFF. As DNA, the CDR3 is TGTGCCAGCGGGATTGGACCGGGACAGCGGCAAGAGAACACCGGGGAGCTGTTTTTT.

The CDR3 bases are TGCGCCAGCAGCCCGCGGACAGGGGGGAACCAAGAGACCCAGTACTTC. This translates into CASSPRTGGNQETQYF. J is TRBJ2-5 and V is TRBV4-1; 10 nucleotides line up with TRBD1. The CDR3 is 16 residues long. Trimming removed 4 bases from V and 0 bases from J; junction bases left unmatched: 5. Germline V gene lookup returns CDR1 MGHRA and CDR2 YSYEKL.

This chain's CDR3 is CASSQTEPPEKLFF. CDR3 nucleotides: TGTGCCAGCTCACAGACAGAACCCCCTGAAAAACTGTTTTTT. This chain uses TRBV18 with TRBJ1-4; the D gene is possibly TRBD1 (5 bases). CDR1 and CDR2 from the germline V gene are KGHSH and LQKENI. The V gene lost 4 bases and the J gene lost 7 bases, with 13 bases spanning the gap. This CDR3 is 14 amino acids long.

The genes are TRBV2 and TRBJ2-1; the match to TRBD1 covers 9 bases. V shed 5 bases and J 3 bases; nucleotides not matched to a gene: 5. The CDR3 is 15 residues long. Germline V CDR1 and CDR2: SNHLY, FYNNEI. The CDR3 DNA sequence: TGTGCCAGCAGTTGGGGGACAGGGAACTACAATGAGCAGTTCTTC. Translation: CASSWGTGNYNEQFF.